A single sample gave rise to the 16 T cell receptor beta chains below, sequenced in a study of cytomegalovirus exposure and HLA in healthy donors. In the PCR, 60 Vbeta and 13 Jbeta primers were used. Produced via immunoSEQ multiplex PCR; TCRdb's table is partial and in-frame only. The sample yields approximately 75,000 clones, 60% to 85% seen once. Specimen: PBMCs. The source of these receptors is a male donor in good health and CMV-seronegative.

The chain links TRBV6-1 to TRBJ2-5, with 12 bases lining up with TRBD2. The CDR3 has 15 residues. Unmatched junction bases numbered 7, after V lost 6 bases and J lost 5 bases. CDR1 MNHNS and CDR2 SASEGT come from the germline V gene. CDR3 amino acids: CASRSSGGGPETQYF. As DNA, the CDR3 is TGTGCCAGCAGATCTAGCGGGGGGGGCCCTGAGACCCAGTACTTC.

The CDR3 loop reads CASRILASNTGELFF. CDR3 nucleotides: TGTGCCAGCAGAATCTTGGCTTCGAACACCGGGGAGCTGTTTTTT. The chain joins TRBV7-6 to TRBJ2-2; D is uncertain. This CDR3 is built from 15 residues. V was pared by 6 bases and J by 0 bases, with 11 bases between. Looked up from germline, CDR1 is SGHVS and CDR2 is FNYEAQ.

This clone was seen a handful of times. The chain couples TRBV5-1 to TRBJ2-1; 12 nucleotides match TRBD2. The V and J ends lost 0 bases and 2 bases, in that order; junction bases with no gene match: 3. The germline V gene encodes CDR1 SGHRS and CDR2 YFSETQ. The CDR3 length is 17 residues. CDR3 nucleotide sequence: TGCGCCAGCAGCTTGGTGACTAGCGGGGGACCCTACAATGAGCAGTTCTTC. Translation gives CASSLVTSGGPYNEQFF.

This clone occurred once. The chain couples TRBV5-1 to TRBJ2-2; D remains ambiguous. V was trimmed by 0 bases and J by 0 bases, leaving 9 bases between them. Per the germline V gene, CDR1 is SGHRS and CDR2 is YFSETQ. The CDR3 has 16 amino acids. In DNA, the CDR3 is TGCGCCAGCAGCTTGGGGCAGAATGCGAACACCGGGGAGCTGTTTTTT. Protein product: CASSLGQNANTGELFF.

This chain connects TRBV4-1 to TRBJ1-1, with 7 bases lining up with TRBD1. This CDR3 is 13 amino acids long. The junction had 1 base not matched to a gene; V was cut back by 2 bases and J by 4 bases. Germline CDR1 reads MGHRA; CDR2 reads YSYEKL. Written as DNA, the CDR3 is TGCGCCAGCAGCCAACACAGGGGCACTGAAGCTTTCTTT. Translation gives CASSQHRGTEAFF.

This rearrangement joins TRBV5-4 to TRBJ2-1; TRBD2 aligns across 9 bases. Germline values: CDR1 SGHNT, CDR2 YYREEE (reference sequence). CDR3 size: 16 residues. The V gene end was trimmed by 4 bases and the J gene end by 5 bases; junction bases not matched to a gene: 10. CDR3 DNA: TGTGCCAGCAGCCCCCAGGAGCGGGGGGTCCACAATGAGCAGTTCTTC. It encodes CASSPQERGVHNEQFF.

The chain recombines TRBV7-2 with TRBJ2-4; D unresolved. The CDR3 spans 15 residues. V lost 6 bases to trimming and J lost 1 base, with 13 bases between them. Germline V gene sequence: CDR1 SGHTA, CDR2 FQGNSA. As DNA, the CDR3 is TGTGCCAGCAGTCCAGATTCCGGGGCCAAAAACATTCAGTACTTC. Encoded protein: CASSPDSGAKNIQYF.

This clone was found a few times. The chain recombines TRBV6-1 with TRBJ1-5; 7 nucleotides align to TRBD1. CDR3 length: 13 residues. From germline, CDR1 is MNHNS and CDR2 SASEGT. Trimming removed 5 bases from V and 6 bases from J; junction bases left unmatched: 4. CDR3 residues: CASSRQGGQPQHF. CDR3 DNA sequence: TGTGCCAGCAGTCGACAGGGAGGTCAGCCCCAGCATTTT.

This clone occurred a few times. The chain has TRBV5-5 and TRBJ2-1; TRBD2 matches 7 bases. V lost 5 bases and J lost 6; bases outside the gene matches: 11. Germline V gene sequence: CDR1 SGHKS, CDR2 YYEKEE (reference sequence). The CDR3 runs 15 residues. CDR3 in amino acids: CASRNRFGGTNEQFF. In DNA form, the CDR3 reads TGTGCCAGCAGAAACAGGTTCGGGGGGACCAATGAGCAGTTCTTC.

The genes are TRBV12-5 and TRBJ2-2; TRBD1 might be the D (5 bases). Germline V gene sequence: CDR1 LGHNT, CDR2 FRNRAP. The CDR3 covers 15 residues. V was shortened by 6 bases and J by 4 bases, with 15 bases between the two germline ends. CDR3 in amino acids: CASGSHDRSTGELFF. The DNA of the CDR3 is TGTGCTAGTGGGTCTCACGACAGATCCACCGGGGAGCTGTTTTTT.

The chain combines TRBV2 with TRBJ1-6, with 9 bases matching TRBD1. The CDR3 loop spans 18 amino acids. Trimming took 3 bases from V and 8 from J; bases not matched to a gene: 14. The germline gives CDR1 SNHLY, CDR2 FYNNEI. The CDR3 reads CASSDVLIVGQGDSPLHF. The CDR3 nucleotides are TGTGCCAGCAGTGACGTCCTGATTGTGGGACAGGGCGATTCACCCCTCCACTTT.

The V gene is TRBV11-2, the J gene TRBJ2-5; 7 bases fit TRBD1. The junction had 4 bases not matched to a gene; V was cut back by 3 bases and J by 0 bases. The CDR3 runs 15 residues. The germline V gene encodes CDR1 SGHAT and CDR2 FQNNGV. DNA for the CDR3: TGTGCCAGCAGCTTCTCCGGACAGGACCAAGAGACCCAGTACTTC. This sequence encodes CASSFSGQDQETQYF.

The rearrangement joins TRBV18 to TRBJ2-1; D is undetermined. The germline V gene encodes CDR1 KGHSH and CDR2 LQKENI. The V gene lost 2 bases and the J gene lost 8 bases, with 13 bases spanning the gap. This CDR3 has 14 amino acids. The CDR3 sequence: CASSPAGVEHEQFF. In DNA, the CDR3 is TGTGCCAGCTCACCAGCTGGTGTAGAACATGAGCAGTTCTTC.

The CDR3 nucleotides read TGTGCCAGCAGTTACTGGCGGGGGGGCCAAGGAGAGCAGTACTTC. Translating it yields CASSYWRGGQGEQYF. The chain couples TRBV6-5 to TRBJ2-7; 9 nucleotides agree with TRBD2. The CDR3 contains 15 residues. Germline V gene sequence: CDR1 MNHEY, CDR2 SVGAGI. Trimming took 1 base from V and 7 from J; bases not matched to a gene: 8.

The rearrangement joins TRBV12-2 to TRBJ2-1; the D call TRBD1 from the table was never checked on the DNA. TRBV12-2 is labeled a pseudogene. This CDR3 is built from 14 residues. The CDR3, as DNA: TGTGCAAGTCGCTTACCCACAGGCGTAAATGAGCAGTTCTTC. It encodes CASRLPTGVNEQFF.

The DNA of the CDR3 is TGTGCCAGCAGCCTGGACAGCAGCTACGAGCAGTACTTC. It yields the protein CASSLDSSYEQYF. V usage is TRBV7-9 and J usage is TRBJ2-7, with a possible D match to TRBD1 (6 bases). The CDR3 has 13 amino acids. V dropped 5 bases and J dropped 3 bases, with 11 bases sitting between them. CDR1 is SEHNR, CDR2 FQNEAQ, per germline (reference sequence).